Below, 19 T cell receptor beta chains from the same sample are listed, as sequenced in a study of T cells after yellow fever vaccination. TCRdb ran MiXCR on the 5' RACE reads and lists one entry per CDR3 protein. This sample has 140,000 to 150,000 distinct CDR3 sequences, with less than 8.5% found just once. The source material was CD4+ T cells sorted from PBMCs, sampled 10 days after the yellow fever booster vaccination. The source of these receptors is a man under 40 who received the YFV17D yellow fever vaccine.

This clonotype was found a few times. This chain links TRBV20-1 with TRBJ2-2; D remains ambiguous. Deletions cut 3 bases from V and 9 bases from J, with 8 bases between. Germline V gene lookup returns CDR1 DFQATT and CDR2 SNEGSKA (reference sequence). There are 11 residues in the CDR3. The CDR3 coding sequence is TGCAGTGCTAGTTGGGTACGGGAGCTGTTTTTT. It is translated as CSASWVRELFF.

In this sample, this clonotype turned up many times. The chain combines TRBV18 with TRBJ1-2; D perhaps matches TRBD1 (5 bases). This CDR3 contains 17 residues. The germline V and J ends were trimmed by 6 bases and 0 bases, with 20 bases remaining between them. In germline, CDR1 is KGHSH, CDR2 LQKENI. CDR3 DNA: TGTGCCAGCTCCCCAAGCATTACAGGAGGAGCTAACTATGGCTACACCTTC. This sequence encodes CASSPSITGGANYGYTF. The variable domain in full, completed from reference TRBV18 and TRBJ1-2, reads NAGVMQNPRHLVRRRGQEARLRCSPMKGHSHVYWYRQLPEEGLKFMVYLQKENIIDESGMPKERFSAEFPKEGPSILRIQQVVRGDSAAYFCASSPSITGGANYGYTFGSGTRLTVV.

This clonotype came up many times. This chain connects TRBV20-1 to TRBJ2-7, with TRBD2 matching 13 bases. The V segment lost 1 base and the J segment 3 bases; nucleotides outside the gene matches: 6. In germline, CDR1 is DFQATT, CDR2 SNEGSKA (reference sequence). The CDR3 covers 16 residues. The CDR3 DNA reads TGCAGTGCTAGAGCCTCACTAGCGGGAGGGATCTACGAGCAGTACTTC. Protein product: CSARASLAGGIYEQYF.

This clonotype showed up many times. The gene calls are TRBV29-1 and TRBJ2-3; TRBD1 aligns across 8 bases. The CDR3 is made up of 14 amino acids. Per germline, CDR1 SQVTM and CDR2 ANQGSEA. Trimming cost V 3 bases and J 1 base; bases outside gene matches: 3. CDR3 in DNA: TGCAGCGTTGAGGGACAGGCCCGCACAGATACGCAGTATTTT. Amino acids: CSVEGQARTDTQYF.

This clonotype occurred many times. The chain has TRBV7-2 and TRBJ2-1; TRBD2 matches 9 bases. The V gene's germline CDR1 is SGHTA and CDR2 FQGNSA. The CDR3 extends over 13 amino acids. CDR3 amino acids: CVGGRGRGNEQFF. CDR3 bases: TGTGTCGGGGGTCGCGGGAGGGGTAATGAGCAGTTCTTC. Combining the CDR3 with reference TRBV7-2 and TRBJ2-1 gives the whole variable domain GAGVSQSPSNKVTEKGKDVELRCDPISGHTALYWYRQSLGQGLEFLIYFQGNSAPDKSGLPSDRFSAERTGGSVSTLTIQRTQQEDSAVYLCVGGRGRGNEQFFGPGTRLTVL.

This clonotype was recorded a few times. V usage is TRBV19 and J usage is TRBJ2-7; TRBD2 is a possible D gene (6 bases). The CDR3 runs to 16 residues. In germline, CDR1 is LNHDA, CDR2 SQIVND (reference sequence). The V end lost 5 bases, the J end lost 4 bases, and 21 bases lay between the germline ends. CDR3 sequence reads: CASSHPKGSGTYEQYF. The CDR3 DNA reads TGTGCCAGTAGTCACCCTAAGGGTAGCGGAACTTACGAGCAGTACTTC.

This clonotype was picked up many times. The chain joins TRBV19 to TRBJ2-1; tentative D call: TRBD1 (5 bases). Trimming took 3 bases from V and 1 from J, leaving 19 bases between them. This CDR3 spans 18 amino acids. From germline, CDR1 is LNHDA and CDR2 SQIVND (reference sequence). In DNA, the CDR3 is TGTGCCAGTAGTATTCGTGTTTCGGCAGGGTTATCCTACAATGAGCAGTTCTTC. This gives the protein CASSIRVSAGLSYNEQFF.

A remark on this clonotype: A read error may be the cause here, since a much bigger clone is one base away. DNA for the CDR3: TGTCCCAGCAGCCAAGGACAACGCGGCGAGCAGTACTTC. Its translation is CPSSQGQRGEQYF. The chain employs TRBV4-2 and TRBJ2-7; possibly TRBD1 for D (5 bases). From germline, CDR1 is LGHNA and CDR2 YNFKEQ. The CDR3 loop spans 13 amino acids.

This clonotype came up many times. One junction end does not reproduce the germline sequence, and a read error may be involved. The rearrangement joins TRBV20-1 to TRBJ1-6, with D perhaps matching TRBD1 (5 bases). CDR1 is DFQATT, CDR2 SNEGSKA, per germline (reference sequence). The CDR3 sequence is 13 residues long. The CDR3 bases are TGCAGTCCGAAGTCTGGGGCCCGGGGTTTTGCTCTGTTT. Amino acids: CSPKSGARGFALF.

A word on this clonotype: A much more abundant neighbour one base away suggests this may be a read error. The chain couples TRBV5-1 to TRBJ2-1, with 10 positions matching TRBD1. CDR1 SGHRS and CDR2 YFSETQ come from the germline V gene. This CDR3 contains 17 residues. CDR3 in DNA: TGCGCCAACAGCTGGGACAGACCGGGACAGGGGCACCATGAGCAGTTCTTC. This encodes CANSWDRPGQGHHEQFF.

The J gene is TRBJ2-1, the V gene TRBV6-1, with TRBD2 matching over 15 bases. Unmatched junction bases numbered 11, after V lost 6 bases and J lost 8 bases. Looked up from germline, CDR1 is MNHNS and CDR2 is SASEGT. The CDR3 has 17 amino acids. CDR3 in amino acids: CASRGLGTSGRSDEQFF. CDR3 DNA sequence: TGTGCCAGCAGGGGATTAGGGACTAGCGGGAGGAGCGATGAGCAGTTCTTC.

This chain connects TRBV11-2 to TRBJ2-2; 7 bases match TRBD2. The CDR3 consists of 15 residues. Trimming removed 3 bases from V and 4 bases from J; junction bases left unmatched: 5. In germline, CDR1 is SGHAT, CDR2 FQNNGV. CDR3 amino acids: CASSLLTGGTGELFF. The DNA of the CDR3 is TGTGCCAGCAGCTTGCTCACGGGGGGCACCGGGGAGCTGTTTTTT.

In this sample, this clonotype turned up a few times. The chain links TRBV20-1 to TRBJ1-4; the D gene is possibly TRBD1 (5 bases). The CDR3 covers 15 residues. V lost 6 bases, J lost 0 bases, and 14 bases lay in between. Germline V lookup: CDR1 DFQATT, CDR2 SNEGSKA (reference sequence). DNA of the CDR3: TGCAGTGCGAGCCGGGACGCCGCAACTAATGAAAAACTGTTTTTT. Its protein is CSASRDAATNEKLFF.

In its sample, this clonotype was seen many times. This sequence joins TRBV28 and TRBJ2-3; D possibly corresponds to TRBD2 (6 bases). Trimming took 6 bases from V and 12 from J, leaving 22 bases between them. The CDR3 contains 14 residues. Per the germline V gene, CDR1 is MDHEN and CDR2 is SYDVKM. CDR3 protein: CASSGSPPKNLQYF. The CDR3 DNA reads TGTGCCAGCAGCGGGAGTCCCCCGAAAAACCTTCAGTATTTT. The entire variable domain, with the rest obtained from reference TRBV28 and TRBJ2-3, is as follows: DVKVTQSSRYLVKRTGEKVFLECVQDMDHENMFWYRQDPGLGLRLIYFSYDVKMKEKGDIPEGYSVSREKKERFSLILESASTNQTSMYLCASSGSPPKNLQYFGPGTRLTVL.

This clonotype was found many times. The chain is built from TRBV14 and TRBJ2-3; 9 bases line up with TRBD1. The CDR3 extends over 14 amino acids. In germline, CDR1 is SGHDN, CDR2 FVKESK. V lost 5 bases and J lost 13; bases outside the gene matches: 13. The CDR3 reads CASSAQTVGTGKYF. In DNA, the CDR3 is TGTGCCAGCAGCGCCCAAACTGTGGGGACAGGGAAGTATTTT. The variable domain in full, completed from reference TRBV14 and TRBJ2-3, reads EAGVTQFPSHSVIEKGQTVTLRCDPISGHDNLYWYRRVMGKEIKFLLHFVKESKQDESGMPNNRFLAERTGGTYSTLKVQPAELEDSGVYFCASSAQTVGTGKYFGPGTRLTVL.

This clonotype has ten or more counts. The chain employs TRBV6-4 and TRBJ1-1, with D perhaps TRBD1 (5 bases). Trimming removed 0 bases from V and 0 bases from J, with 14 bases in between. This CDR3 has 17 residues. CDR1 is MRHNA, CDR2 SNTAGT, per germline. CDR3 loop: CASSDSFQGTMNTEAFF. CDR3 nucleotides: TGTGCCAGCAGTGACTCCTTTCAAGGGACTATGAACACTGAAGCTTTCTTT.

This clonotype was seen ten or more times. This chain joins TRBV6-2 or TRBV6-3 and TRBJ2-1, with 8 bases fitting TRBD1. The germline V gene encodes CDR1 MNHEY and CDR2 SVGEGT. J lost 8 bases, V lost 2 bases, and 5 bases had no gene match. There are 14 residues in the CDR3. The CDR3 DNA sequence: TGTGCCAGCAGTTACAGGTCAGGGGGCCATGAGCAGTTCTTC. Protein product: CASSYRSGGHEQFF.

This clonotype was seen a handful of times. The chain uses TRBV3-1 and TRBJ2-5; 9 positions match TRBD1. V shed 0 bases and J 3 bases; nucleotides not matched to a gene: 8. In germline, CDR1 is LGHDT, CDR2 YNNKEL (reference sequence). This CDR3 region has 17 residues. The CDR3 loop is CASSQEIVTGGKETQYF. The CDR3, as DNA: TGTGCCAGCAGCCAAGAAATCGTGACAGGGGGGAAAGAGACCCAGTACTTC.

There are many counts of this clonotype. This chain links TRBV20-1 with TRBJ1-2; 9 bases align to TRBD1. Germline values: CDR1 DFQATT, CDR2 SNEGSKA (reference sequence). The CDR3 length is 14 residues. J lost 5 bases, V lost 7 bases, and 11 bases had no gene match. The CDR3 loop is CSVPGTGLFYGYTF. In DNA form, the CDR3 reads TGCAGTGTTCCCGGGACAGGGCTCTTTTATGGCTACACCTTC.